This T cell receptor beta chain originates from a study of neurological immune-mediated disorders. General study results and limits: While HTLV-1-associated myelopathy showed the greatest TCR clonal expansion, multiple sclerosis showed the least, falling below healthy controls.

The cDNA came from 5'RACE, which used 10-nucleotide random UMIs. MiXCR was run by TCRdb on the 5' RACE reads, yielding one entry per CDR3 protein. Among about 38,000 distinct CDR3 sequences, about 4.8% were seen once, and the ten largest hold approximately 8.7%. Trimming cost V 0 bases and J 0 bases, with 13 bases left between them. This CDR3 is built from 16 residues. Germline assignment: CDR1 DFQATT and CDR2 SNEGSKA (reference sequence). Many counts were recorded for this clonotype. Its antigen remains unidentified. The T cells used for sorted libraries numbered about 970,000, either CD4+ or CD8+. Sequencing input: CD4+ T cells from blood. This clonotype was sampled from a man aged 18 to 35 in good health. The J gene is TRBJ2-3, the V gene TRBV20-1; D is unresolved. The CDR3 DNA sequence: TGCAGTGCTAGAGATTTCGCCGGTTCTAGCACAGATACGCAGTATTTT. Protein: CSARDFAGSSTDTQYF.